This TCR beta chain is drawn from a study of blood T cell repertoires in COVID-19. Here immunoSEQ multiplex PCR was the method, and the copy in TCRdb shows in-frame clones only, minus some. Among about 340,000 clones listed, 70% to 90% were seen once. Germline-derived CDR1 and CDR2 are SGHTS and YDEGEE. The CDR3 has 14 residues. Trimming pared 2 bases from V and 3 bases from J, leaving 11 bases between. This clonotype originated in a woman between 55 and 75 years old with COVID-19, enrolled during active disease. The sequenced sample consisted of peripheral blood. V and J are TRBV5-8 and TRBJ1-2; D perhaps matches TRBD1 (5 bases). The CDR3 DNA is TGTGCCAGCAGCTTCAGGGTGTCTGACTATGGCTACACCTTC. Its protein product is CASSFRVSDYGYTF.